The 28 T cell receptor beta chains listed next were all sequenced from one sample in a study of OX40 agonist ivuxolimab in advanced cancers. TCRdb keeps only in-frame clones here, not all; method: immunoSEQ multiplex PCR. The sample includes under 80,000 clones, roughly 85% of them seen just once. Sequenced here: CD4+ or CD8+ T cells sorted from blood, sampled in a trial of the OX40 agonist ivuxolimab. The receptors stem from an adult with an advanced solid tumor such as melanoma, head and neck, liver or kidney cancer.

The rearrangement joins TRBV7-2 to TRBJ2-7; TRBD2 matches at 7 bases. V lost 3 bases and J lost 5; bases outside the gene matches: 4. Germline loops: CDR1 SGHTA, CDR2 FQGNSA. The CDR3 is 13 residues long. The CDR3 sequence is CASSLGTSDEQYF. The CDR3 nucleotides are TGTGCCAGCAGCTTGGGTACTAGCGACGAGCAGTACTTC.

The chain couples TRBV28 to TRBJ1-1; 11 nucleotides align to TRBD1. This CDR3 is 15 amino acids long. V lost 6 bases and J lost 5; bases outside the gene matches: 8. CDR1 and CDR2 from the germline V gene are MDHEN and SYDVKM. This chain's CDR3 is CASRGTGGSETEAFF. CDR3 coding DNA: TGTGCCAGCAGGGGGACAGGGGGATCAGAGACTGAAGCTTTCTTT.

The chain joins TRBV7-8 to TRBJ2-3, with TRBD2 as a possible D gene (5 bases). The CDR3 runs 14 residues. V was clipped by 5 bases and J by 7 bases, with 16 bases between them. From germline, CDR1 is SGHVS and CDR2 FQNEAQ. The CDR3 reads CASSETVSGNTQYF. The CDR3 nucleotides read TGTGCCAGCAGCGAGACGGTCAGCGGCAATACGCAGTATTTT.

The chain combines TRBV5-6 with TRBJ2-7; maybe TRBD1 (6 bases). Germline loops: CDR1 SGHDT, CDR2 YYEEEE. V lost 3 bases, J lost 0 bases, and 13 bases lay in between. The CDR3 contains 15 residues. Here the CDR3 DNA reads TGTGCCAGCAGCTCTGGGGGCGTCAGCTCCTACGAGCAGTACTTC. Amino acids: CASSSGGVSSYEQYF.

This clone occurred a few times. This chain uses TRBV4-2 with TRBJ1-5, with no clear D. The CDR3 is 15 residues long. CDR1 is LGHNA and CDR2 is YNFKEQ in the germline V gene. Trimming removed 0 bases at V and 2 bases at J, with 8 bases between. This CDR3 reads CASSQDWEGNQPQHF. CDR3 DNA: TGTGCCAGCAGCCAAGATTGGGAGGGCAATCAGCCCCAGCATTTT.

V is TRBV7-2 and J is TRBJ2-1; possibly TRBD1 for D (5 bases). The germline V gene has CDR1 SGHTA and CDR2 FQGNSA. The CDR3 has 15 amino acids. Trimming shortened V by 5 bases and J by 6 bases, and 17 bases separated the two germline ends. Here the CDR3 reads CASSQSRDPVNEQFF. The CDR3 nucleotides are TGTGCCAGCAGCCAATCCAGGGATCCGGTCAATGAGCAGTTCTTC.

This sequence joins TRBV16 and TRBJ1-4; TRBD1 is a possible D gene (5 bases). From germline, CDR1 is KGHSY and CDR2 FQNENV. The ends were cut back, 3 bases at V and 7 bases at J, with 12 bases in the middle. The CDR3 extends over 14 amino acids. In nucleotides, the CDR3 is TGTGCCAGCAGCCATCGGAGGGGCGGTGAAAAACTGTTTTTT. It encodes CASSHRRGGEKLFF.

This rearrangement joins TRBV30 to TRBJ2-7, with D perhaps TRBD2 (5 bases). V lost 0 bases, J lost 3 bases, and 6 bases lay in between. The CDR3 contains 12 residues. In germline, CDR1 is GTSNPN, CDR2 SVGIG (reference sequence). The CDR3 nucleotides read TGTGCCTGGAGTGTCGCGGGCTACGAGCAGTACTTC. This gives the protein CAWSVAGYEQYF.

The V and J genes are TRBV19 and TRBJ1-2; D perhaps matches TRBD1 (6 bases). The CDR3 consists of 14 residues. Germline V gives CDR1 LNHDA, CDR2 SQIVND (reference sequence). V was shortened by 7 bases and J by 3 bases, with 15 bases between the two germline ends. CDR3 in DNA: TGTGCCAGTAACGATTGGGGGGCCTACTATGGCTACACCTTC. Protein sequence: CASNDWGAYYGYTF.

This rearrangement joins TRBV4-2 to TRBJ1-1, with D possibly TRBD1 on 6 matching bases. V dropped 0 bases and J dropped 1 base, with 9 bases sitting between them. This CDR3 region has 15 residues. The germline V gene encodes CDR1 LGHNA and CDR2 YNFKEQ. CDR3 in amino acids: CASSQEGGGNTEAFF. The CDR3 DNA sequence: TGTGCCAGCAGCCAAGAAGGGGGGGGGAACACTGAAGCTTTCTTT.

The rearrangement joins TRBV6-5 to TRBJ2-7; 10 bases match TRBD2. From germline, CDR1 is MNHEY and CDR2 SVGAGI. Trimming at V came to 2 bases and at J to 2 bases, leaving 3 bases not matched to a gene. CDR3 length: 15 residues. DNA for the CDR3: TGTGCCAGCAGTTACACTAGCGGGGCAGCCTACGAGCAGTACTTC. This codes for CASSYTSGAAYEQYF.

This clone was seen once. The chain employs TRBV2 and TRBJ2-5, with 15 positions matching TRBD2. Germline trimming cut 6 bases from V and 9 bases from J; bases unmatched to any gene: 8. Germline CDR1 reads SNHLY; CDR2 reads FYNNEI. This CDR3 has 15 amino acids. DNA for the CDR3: TGTGCCAGCAGCGCGGGACTAGCGGGGGGAAAAGCCCAGTACTTC. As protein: CASSAGLAGGKAQYF.

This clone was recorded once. CDR3 region: CASSTPGTGRNYGYTF. CDR3 bases: TGTGCCAGCAGTACGCCCGGGACTGGGAGGAACTATGGCTACACCTTC. This chain links TRBV28 with TRBJ1-2, with a tentative D call TRBD1 (5 bases). The CDR3 has 16 amino acids. CDR1 MDHEN and CDR2 SYDVKM come from the germline V gene. V lost 5 bases and J lost 2, with 18 bases in between.

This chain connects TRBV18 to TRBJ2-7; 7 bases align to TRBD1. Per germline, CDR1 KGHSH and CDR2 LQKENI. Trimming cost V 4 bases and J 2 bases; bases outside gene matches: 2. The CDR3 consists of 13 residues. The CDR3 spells CASSQGAAYEQYF. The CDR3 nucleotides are TGTGCCAGCTCACAGGGGGCGGCCTACGAGCAGTACTTC.

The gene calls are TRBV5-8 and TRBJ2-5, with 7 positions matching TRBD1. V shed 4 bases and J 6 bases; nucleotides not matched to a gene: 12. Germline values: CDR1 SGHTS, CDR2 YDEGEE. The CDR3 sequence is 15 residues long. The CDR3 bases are TGTGCCAGCAGCATCACCGACAGGGACAGAAAGACCCAGTACTTC. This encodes CASSITDRDRKTQYF.

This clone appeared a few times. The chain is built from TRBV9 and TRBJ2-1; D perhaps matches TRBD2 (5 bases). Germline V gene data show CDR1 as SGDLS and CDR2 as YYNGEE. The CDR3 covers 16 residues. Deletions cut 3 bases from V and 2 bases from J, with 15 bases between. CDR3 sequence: CASSATGSGTYNEQFF. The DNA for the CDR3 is TGTGCCAGCAGCGCCACTGGGAGCGGCACCTACAATGAGCAGTTCTTC.

The CDR3 loop reads CASSEERQYEQYF. The CDR3 nucleotides read TGTGCCAGCAGTGAAGAAAGGCAGTACGAGCAGTACTTC. The chain links TRBV2 to TRBJ2-7; D unclear. Germline V gives CDR1 SNHLY, CDR2 FYNNEI. Trimming shortened V by 1 base and J by 4 bases, and 8 bases separated the two germline ends. The CDR3 spans 13 residues.

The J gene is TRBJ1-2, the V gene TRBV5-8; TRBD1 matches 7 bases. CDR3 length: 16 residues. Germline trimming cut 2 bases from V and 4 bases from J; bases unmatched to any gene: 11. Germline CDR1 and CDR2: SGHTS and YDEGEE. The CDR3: CASSFRDSRTSYGYTF. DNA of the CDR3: TGTGCCAGCAGCTTCCGGGACAGCCGTACCTCCTATGGCTACACCTTC. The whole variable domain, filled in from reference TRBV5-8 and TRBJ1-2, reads EAGVTQSPTHLIKTRGQQATLRCSPISGHTSVYWYQQALGLGLQFLLWYDEGEERNRGNFPPRFSGRQFPNYSSELNVNALELEDSALYLCASSFRDSRTSYGYTFGSGTRLTVV.

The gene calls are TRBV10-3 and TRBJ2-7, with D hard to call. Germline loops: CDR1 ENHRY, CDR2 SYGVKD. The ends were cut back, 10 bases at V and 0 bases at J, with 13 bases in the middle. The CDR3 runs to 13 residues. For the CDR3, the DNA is TGTGCCACCGCCGGCCGCGGCTCCTACGAGCAGTACTTC. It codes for CATAGRGSYEQYF.

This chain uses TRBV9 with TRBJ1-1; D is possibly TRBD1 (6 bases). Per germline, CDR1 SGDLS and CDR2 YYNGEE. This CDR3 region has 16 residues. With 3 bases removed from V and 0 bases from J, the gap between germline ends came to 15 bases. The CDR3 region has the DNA TGTGCCAGCAGCGACGTGGCAGGGGCTTTGAACACTGAAGCTTTCTTT. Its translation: CASSDVAGALNTEAFF.

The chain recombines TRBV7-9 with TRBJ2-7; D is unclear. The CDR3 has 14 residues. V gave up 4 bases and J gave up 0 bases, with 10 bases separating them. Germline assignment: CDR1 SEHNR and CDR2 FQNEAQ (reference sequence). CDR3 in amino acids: CASSYTSYSYEQYF. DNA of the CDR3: TGTGCCAGCAGCTACACTTCCTACTCCTACGAGCAGTACTTC. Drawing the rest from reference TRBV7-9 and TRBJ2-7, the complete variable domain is DTGVSQNPRHKITKRGQNVTFRCDPISEHNRLYWYRQTLGQGPEFLTYFQNEAQLEKSRLLSDRFSAERPKGSFSTLEIQRTEQGDSAMYLCASSYTSYSYEQYFGPGTRLTVT.

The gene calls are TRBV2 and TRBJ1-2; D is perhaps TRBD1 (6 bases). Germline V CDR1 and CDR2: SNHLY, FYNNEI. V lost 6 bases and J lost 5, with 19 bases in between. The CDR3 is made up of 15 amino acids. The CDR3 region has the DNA TGTGCCAGCAGCATTGTACAGGGAGGAAGGTATGGCTACACCTTC. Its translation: CASSIVQGGRYGYTF.

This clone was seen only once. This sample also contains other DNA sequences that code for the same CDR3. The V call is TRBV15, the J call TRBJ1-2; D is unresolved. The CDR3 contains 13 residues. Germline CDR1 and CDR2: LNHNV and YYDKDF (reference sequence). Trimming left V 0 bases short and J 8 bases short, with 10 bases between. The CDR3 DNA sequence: TGTGCCACCAGCAGAGACACGGTCGGCGGCTACACCTTC. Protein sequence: CATSRDTVGGYTF.

CDR3 coding DNA: TGTGCCAGCTCATCGGGAGAAACAAACGAGCAGTACTTC. This gives the protein CASSSGETNEQYF. The rearrangement joins TRBV18 to TRBJ2-7, with a possible D match to TRBD2 (6 bases). Germline CDR1 and CDR2: KGHSH and LQKENI. V shed 5 bases and J shed 5 bases, with 13 bases lying between them. The CDR3 consists of 13 residues.

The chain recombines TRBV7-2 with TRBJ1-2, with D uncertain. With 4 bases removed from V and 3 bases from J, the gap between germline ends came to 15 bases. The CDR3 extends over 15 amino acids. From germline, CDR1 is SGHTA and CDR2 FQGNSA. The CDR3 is CASSSIRGYDYGYTF. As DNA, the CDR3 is TGTGCCAGCAGCTCAATCCGAGGATACGACTATGGCTACACCTTC.

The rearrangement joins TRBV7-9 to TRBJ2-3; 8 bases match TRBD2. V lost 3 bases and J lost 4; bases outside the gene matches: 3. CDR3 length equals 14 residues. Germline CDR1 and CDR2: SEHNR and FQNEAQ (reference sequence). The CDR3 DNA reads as TGTGCCAGCAGCTTTCGCGGGAGGTCAGATACGCAGTATTTT. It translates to CASSFRGRSDTQYF.

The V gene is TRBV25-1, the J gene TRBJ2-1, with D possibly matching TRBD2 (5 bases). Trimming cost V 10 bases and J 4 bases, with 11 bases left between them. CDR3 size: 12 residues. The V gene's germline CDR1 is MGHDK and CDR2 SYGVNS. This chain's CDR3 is CATRGTYNEQFF. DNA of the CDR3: TGTGCCACCCGGGGAACGTACAATGAGCAGTTCTTC. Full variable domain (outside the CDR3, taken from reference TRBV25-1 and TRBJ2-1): EADIYQTPRYLVIGTGKKITLECSQTMGHDKMYWYQQDPGMELHLIHYSYGVNSTEKGDLSSESTVSRIRTEHFPLTLESARPSHTSQYLCATRGTYNEQFFGPGTRLTVL.

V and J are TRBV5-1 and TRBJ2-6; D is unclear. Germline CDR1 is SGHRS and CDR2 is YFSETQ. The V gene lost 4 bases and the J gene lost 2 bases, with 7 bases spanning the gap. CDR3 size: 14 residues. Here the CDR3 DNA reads TGCGCCAGCAGCATGGGTACTGGGGCCAACGTCCTGACTTTC. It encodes CASSMGTGANVLTF.